This T cell receptor beta chain appears in the sequencing data of a study of regulatory T cells in long-lasting Graves disease. Study-wide results and limits: The sample size was small, and this may have reduced accuracy.

Of note for this clonotype: The target antigen is unknown.

Building the TCR beta libraries relied on iRepertoire HTBI primers, and CDR3 regions underwent Arm-PCR. TCRdb analysed the multiplex PCR reads with MiXCR anew, one entry per CDR3 protein. The table shows roughly 420,000 distinct CDR3 sequences, with about 15% occurring only once. Noted time point: newly diagnosed GD, antithyroid drugs for less than 3 months. Preparation of the TCR library used RNA extracted from PBMCs. Germline trimming cut 9 bases from V and 2 bases from J; bases unmatched to any gene: 6. CDR3 size: 13 residues. The V gene's germline CDR1 is MNHNS and CDR2 SASEGT. These sequences were also reported in another study, on T cells in Graves' hyperthyroidism and ophthalmopathy. That source adds: Exclusion of patients followed from uncontrolled infection, other autoimmune disease, pregnancy or lactation. The HTBI set primed first-round TCR CDR3 RT-PCR.

The sequence was obtained from a woman aged 18-29 years with Graves disease. Sequenced here: peripheral blood mononuclear cells (PBMCs), sampled at new diagnosis, from a patient treated with antithyroid drugs. The V and J genes are TRBV6-1 and TRBJ2-7; 8 bases align to TRBD2. This chain's CDR3 is CASCNSGAYEQYF. The CDR3 bases are TGTGCCAGTTGCAATAGCGGGGCCTACGAGCAGTACTTC.